Each of the 8 T cell receptor beta chains below was sequenced from the same sample in a study of memory CD8 T cells in hepatitis C reinfection (dated by TCRdb to about 2017). Sample time point, as interpreted from the label and publication: peak reinfection, 3 to 8 weeks after reinfection detection. Sorted cells were sequenced directly ex vivo, with no in vitro expansion before TCR sequencing. The library was obtained by the immunoSEQ multiplex PCR assay. Sourced from immuneACCESS, this table was stored by TCRdb with only in-frame sequences that have V and J called. A share of the clones is absent; for the studies checked, an unresolved V gene accounts for under half, and the remainder has no known explanation. The sample table records around 47,000 clones; roughly 88% of these occur just once. The ten largest make up approximately 1.2% of the sample. The sequenced sample consisted of naive CD8+ T cells sorted from blood. Read against the paper, the sample's cell subset or site label means: total naive CD8+CD45RO- T cells. The receptors stem from a man aged 18 to 30 with hepatitis C virus infection.

The chain joins TRBV29-1 to TRBJ2-1, with TRBD2 matching over 7 bases. This CDR3 region has 13 residues. Germline V gene lookup returns CDR1 SQVTM and CDR2 ANQGSEA. J lost 4 bases, V lost 7 bases, and 7 bases had no gene match. CDR3 sequence reads: CSGETGGYNEQFF. CDR3 DNA: TGCAGCGGAGAAACGGGGGGTTACAATGAGCAGTTCTTC.

This chain links TRBV7-9 with TRBJ2-1, with D possibly being TRBD2 (5 bases). CDR3 size: 13 residues. Germline V gene sequence: CDR1 SEHNR, CDR2 FQNEAQ (reference sequence). V lost 5 bases and J 4 bases, leaving 9 bases between the germline ends. In nucleotides, the CDR3 is TGTGCCAGCAGCCCCCCGGGGTACAATGAGCAGTTCTTC. Its protein is CASSPPGYNEQFF.

This rearrangement joins TRBV2 to TRBJ2-6, with 11 bases that match TRBD1. The germline gives CDR1 SNHLY, CDR2 FYNNEI. The length of the CDR3 is 17 residues. V lost 7 bases, J lost 3 bases, and 8 bases stayed unmatched. The CDR3 loop is CASTIGQGADGANVLTF. The CDR3, as DNA: TGTGCCAGCACTATCGGACAGGGGGCGGATGGGGCCAACGTCCTGACTTTC.

The V and J genes are TRBV12-5 and TRBJ1-2; 7 nucleotides match TRBD1. This CDR3 has 15 residues. V shed 6 bases and J 6 bases; nucleotides not matched to a gene: 13. The germline CDR1 and CDR2 sequences are LGHNT and FRNRAP. The CDR3 region is CASGSQTGVSDGYTF. The CDR3, as DNA: TGTGCTAGTGGCTCGCAAACAGGGGTTTCCGATGGCTACACCTTC.

There are a few counts of this clone. V usage is TRBV7-8 and J usage is TRBJ1-5; D unresolved. Germline values: CDR1 SGHVS, CDR2 FQNEAQ. This CDR3 contains 14 residues. Trimming took 1 base from V and 6 from J, leaving 10 bases between them. CDR3 loop: CASSLGRSSQPQHF. CDR3 in DNA: TGTGCCAGCAGCTTAGGCAGGTCCTCTCAGCCCCAGCATTTT.

This chain links TRBV7-9 with TRBJ1-4; D not certain. CDR3 length equals 17 residues. The germline V gene encodes CDR1 SEHNR and CDR2 FQNEAQ (reference sequence). The germline V and J ends were trimmed by 4 bases and 0 bases, with 15 bases remaining between them. The CDR3 loop reads CASSSPLLTATNEKLFF. The CDR3 DNA follows: TGTGCCAGCAGCTCCCCATTACTAACCGCAACTAATGAAAAACTGTTTTTT.

This clone was picked up one time. This chain uses TRBV28 with TRBJ1-5; possible D gene TRBD1, 5 bases. Germline V gives CDR1 MDHEN, CDR2 SYDVKM. CDR3 length equals 14 residues. V lost 4 bases to trimming and J lost 1 base, with 8 bases between them. The CDR3 DNA reads TGTGCCAGCAGTTCAGGGATAAGCAATCAGCCCCAGCATTTT. Protein product: CASSSGISNQPQHF.

CDR3 bases: TGTGCCAGCAGCCCCGACAGGGGGGAGGGGGAGACCCAGTACTTC. It encodes CASSPDRGEGETQYF. This sequence joins TRBV11-2 and TRBJ2-5; TRBD1 aligns across 9 bases. V lost 5 bases, J lost 5 bases, and 9 bases stayed unmatched. Per germline, CDR1 SGHAT and CDR2 FQNNGV. This CDR3 is built from 15 residues.